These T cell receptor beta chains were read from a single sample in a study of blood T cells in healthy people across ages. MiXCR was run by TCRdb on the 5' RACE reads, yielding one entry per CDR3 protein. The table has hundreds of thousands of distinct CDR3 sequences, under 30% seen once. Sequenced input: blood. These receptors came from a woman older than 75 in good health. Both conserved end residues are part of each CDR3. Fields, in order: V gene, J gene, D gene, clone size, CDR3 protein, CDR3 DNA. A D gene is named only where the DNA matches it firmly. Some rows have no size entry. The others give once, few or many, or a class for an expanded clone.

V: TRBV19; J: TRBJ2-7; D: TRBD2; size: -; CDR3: CASSRTSGATYEQYF; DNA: TGTGCCAGTAGCCGTACTAGCGGGGCAACCTACGAGCAGTACTTC
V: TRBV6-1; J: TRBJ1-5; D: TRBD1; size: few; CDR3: CASSDPGTGGQPSNQPQHF; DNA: TGTGCCAGCAGTGACCCCGGGACAGGGGGCCAACCTAGCAATCAGCCCCAGCATTTT
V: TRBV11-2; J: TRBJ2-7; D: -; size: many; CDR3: CASSSIRGGMDYEQYF; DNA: TGTGCCAGCAGCTCCATACGGGGCGGAATGGACTACGAGCAGTACTTC
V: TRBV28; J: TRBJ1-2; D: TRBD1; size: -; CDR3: CASRLGQVDDHYGYTF; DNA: TGTGCCAGCAGACTAGGACAGGTGGACGACCACTATGGCTACACCTTC
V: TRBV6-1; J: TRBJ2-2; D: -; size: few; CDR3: CASSALAGELFF; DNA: TGTGCCAGCAGTGCGCTAGCCGGGGAGCTGTTTTTT
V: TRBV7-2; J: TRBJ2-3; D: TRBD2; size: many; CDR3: CASSLTARGGLSTDTQYF; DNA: TGTGCCAGCAGCTTAACCGCGCGGGGGGGACTGAGCACAGATACGCAGTATTTT
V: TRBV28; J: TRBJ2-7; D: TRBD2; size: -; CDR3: CASSYFPGAGGSYEQYF; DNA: TGTGCCAGCAGTTACTTCCCGGGAGCGGGAGGCTCCTACGAGCAGTACTTC
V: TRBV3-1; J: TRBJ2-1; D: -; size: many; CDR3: CASSQDLFGNEQFF; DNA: TGTGCCAGCAGCCAAGACCTGTTTGGGAATGAGCAGTTCTTC
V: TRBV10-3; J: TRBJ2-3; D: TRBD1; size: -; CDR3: CAITTGTGTGEQYF; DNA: TGTGCCATCACTACCGGGACAGGGACGGGCGAGCAGTATTTT
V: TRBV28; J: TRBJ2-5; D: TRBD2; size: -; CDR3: CASSLWASGAPGGQETQYF; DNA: TGTGCCAGCAGTTTATGGGCTAGCGGGGCCCCCGGGGGACAAGAGACCCAGTACTTC
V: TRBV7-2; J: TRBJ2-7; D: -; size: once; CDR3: CASSPRGPGYEQYF; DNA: TGTGCCAGCAGCCCCCGGGGCCCAGGGTACGAGCAGTACTTC
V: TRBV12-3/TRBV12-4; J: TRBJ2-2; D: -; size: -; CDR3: CASSLFGGGTGERFF; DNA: -
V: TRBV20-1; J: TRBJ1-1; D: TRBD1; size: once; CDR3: CSAPGQGAPEAFF; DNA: TGCAGTGCCCCGGGACAGGGGGCCCCTGAAGCTTTCTTT
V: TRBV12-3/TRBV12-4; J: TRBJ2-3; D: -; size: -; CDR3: CASSRQRRSTDAQYF; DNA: TGTGCCAGCTCTAGGCAGAGAAGGAGCACAGATGCGCAGTATTTT
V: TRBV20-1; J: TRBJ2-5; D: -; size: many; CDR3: CSASRGYQETQYF; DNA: TGCAGTGCTAGTCGAGGGTACCAAGAGACCCAGTACTTC
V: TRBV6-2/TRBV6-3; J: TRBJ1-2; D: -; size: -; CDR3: CASNTITTAIYGYTF; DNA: TGTGCCAGCAACACGATTACTACAGCAATCTATGGCTACACCTTC
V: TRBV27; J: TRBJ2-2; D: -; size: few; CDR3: CASSLLALEDTGELFF; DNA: TGTGCCAGCAGTTTACTCGCGCTGGAAGACACCGGGGAGCTGTTTTTT
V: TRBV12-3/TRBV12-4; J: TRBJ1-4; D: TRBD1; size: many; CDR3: CASERQGIEKLFF; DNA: TGTGCCAGCGAGAGACAGGGCATTGAAAAACTGTTTTTT
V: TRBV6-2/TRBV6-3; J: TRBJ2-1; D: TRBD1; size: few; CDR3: CASSTGTGGFNEQFF; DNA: TGTGCCAGCAGCACCGGGACAGGGGGCTTCAATGAGCAGTTCTTC
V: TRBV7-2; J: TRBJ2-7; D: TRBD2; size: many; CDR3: CASSPAAMTAGGSYEQYF; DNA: TGTGCCAGCAGCCCCGCCGCGATGACGGCGGGGGGCTCCTACGAGCAGTACTTC
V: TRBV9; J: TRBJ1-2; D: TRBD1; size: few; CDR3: CASSTDRGGYTF; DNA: TGTGCCAGCAGCACCGACAGGGGTGGCTACACCTTC
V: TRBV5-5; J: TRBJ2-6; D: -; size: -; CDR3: CASSLEAISSGANVLTF; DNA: TGTGCCAGCAGCTTGGAGGCTATCAGTTCGGGGGCCAACGTCCTGACTTTC
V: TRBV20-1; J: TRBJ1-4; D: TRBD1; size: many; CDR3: CSAPRTGLNEKLFF; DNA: TGCAGTGCCCCACGGACAGGACTTAATGAAAAACTGTTTTTT
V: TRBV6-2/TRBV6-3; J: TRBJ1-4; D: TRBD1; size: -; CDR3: CASSSRLTGAGEKLFF; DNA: TGTGCCAGCAGTTCACGCCTTACAGGGGCCGGTGAAAAACTGTTTTTT
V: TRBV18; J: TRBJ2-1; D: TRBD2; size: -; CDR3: CASSESGGRGEQFF; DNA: TGTGCCAGCTCCGAGTCGGGGGGGCGCGGTGAGCAGTTCTTC
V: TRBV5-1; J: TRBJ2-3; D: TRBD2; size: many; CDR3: CASSGGVRLAGADTQYF; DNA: TGCGCCAGCAGCGGGGGGGTCCGACTCGCGGGGGCAGATACGCAGTATTTT
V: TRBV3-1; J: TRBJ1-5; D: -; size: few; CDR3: CASSQQVHQPQHF; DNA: TGTGCCAGCAGCCAGCAGGTGCATCAGCCCCAGCATTTT
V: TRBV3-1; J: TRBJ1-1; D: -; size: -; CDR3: CASSQESAGTEAFF; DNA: TGTGCCAGCAGCCAAGAGTCAGCGGGCACTGAAGCTTTCTTT
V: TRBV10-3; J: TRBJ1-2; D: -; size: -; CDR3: CAIKGGGSYGYTF; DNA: TGTGCCATCAAGGGGGGCGGGAGCTATGGCTACACCTTC
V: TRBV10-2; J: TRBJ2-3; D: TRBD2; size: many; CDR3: CASSEPGTSGGDTQYF; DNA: TGCGCCAGCAGTGAGCCCGGGACTAGCGGGGGTGATACGCAGTATTTT
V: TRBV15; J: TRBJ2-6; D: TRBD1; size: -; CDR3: CATKTGQSDGANVLTF; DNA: TGTGCCACCAAAACGGGACAGTCGGACGGGGCCAACGTCCTGACTTTC
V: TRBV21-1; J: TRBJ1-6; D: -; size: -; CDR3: CASSKDRSSYNSPLHF; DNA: TGTGCCAGCAGCAAAGACAGGAGCTCCTATAATTCACCCCTCCACTTT
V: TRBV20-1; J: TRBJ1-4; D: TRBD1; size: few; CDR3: CSAREGRGLVTNEKLFF; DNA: TGCAGTGCTAGAGAGGGAAGGGGGCTGGTAACTAATGAAAAACTGTTTTTT
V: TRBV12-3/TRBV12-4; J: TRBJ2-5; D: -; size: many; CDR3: CASSPPRSQETQYF; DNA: TGTGCCAGCAGTCCTCCCAGGAGCCAAGAGACCCAGTACTTC
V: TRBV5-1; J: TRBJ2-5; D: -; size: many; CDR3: CASSQNPVLRETQYF; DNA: TGCGCCAGCAGCCAGAACCCCGTCCTTCGCGAGACCCAGTACTTC
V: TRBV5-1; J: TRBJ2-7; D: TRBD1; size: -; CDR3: CASSFRTGTDEQYF; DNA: TGCGCCAGCAGCTTTAGGACAGGGACCGACGAGCAGTACTTC
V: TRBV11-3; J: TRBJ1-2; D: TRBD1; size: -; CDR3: CASSLGTGVPNYGYTF; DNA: TGTGCCAGCAGCTTGGGGACAGGGGTTCCTAACTATGGCTACACCTTC
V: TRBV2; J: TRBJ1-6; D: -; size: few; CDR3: CASTRAQVQNSPLHF; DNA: TGTGCCAGCACCCGTGCCCAGGTCCAGAATTCACCCCTCCACTTT
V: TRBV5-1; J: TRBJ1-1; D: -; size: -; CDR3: CASSLEVGPNTEAFF; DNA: TGCGCCAGCAGCTTGGAGGTCGGACCGAACACTGAAGCTTTCTTT
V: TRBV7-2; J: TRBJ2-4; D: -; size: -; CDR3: CASSFGPAKNIQYF; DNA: TGTGCCAGCAGCTTTGGTCCGGCCAAAAACATTCAGTACTTC
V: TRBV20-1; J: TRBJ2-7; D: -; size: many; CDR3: CSAENGRSYEQYF; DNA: TGCAGTGCTGAAAACGGTCGCTCCTACGAGCAGTACTTC
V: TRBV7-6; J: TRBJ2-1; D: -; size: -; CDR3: CASSPATGSYNEQFF; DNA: TGTGCCAGCAGCCCCGCGACGGGCTCCTACAATGAGCAGTTCTTC
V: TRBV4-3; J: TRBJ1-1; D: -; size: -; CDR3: CASSQESPGHRDTEAFF; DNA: TGCGCCAGCAGCCAAGAGTCCCCGGGACACCGCGACACTGAAGCTTTCTTT
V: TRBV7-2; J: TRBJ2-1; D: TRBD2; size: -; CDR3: CASSRLAGGGTYNEQFF; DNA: TGTGCCAGCAGCCGACTAGCGGGAGGCGGGACCTACAATGAGCAGTTCTTC
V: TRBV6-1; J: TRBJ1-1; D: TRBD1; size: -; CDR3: CASSDRGRSTEAFF; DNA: TGTGCCAGCAGTGACAGGGGGAGAAGTACTGAAGCTTTCTTT
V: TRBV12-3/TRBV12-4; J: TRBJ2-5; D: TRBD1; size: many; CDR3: CASSRQGRETQYF; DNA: TGCGCCAGCAGTAGACAGGGTCGGGAGACCCAGTACTTC
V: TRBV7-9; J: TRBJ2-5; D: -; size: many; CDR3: CASSPPLQGQYF; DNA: TGTGCCAGCAGCCCCCCCCTACAGGGTCAGTACTTC
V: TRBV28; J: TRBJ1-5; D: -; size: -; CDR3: CASRGRAGRHFSNQPRHF; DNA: TGTGCCAGCAGGGGACGGGCAGGCCGACATTTTAGCAATCAGCCCCGGCATTTT
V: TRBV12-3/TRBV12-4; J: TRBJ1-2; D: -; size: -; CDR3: CASRLRQDNYGYTF; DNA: TGTGCCAGCCGCCTCCGACAGGACAACTATGGCTACACCTTC
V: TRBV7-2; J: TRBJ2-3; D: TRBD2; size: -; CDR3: CASSLGTSGGHTQYF; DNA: TGTGCCAGCAGCCTCGGGACTAGCGGGGGGCATACGCAGTATTTT
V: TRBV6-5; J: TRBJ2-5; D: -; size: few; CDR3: CASSYGDAKTQYF; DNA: TGTGCCAGCAGTTACGGGGACGCGAAGACCCAGTACTTC